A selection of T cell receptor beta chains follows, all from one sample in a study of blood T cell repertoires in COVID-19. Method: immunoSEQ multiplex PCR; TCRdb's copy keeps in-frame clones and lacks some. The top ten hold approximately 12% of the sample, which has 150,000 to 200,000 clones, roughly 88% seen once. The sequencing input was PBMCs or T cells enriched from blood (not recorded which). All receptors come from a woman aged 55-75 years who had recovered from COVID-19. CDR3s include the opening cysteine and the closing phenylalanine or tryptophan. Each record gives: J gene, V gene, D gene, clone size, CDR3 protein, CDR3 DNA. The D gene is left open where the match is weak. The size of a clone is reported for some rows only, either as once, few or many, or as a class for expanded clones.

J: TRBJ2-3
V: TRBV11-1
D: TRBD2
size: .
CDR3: CASSSRGGLTDTQYF
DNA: TGTGCCAGCAGCTCCCGGGGGGGACTCACAGATACGCAGTATTTT

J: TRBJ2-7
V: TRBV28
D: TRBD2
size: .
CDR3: CASSSIPGLAGTYEQYF
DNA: TGTGCCAGCAGTTCCATCCCTGGACTAGCGGGGACCTACGAGCAGTACTTC

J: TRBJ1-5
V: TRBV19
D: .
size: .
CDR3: CASSIEVNQPQHF
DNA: TGTGCCAGTAGTATTGAGGTTAATCAGCCCCAGCATTTT

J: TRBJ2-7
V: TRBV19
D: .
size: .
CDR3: CASSTLGGYEQYF
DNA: TGTGCCAGTAGTACGCTAGGAGGGTACGAGCAGTACTTC

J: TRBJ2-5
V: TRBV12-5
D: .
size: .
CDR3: CASGLGGTETQYF
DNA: TGTGCTAGTGGTTTGGGCGGGACTGAGACCCAGTACTTC

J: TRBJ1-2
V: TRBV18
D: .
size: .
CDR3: CASSPLADGVYGYTF
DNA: TGTGCCAGCTCACCCCTCGCCGACGGAGTCTATGGCTACACCTTC

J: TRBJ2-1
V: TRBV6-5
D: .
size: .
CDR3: CASSYSSWNEQFF
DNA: TGTGCCAGCAGTTACTCGAGTTGGAATGAGCAGTTCTTC

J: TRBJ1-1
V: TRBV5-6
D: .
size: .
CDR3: CASSLGTYRGTEAFF
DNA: TGTGCCAGCAGCTTGGGGACCTATCGGGGCACTGAAGCTTTCTTT

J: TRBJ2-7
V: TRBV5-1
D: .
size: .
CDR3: CASSETSNEQYF
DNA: TGCGCCAGCAGCGAAACTAGCAACGAGCAGTACTTC

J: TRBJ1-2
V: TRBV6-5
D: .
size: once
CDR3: CASSWEGAYGYTF
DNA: TGTGCCAGCAGTTGGGAAGGGGCCTATGGCTACACCTTC

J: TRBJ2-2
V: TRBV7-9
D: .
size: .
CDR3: CASSQIGATGELFF
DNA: TGTGCCAGCAGCCAAATTGGAGCCACCGGGGAGCTGTTTTTT

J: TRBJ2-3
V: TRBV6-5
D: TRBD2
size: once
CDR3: CASRSGGAEDTQYF
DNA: TGTGCCAGCAGAAGCGGGGGGGCTGAAGATACGCAGTATTTT

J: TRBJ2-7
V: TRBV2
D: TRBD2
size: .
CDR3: CASGRTSGGVASYEQYF
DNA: TGTGCCAGCGGGAGGACTAGCGGGGGGGTCGCCTCCTACGAGCAGTACTTC

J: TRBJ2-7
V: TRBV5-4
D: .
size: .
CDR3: CASSSRTDAYEQYF
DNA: TGTGCCAGCAGCTCTCGGACAGACGCCTACGAGCAGTACTTC

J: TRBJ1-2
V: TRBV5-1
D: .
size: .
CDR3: CASSLSGRDGYTF
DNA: TGCGCCAGCAGCTTGTCGGGGAGGGATGGCTACACCTTC

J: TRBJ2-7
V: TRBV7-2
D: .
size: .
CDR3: CASSLGASRESKQYF
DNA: TGTGCCAGCAGCTTAGGGGCCTCAAGAGAGTCAAAGCAGTACTTC

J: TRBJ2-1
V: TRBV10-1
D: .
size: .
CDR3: CASSEGDSRYNEQFF
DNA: TGCGCCAGCAGTGAGGGGGACTCCCGCTACAATGAGCAGTTCTTC

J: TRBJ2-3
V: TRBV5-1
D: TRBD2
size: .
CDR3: CASSLAATSGTRSTDTQYF
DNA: TGCGCCAGCAGCTTGGCCGCGACTAGCGGGACCCGTAGCACAGATACGCAGTATTTT

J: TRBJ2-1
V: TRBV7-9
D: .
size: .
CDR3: CASSLTGFNEQFF
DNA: TGTGCCAGCAGCTTAACGGGGTTCAATGAGCAGTTCTTC

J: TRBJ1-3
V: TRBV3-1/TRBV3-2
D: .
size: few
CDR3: CASSPISTDTGNTIYF
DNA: TGTGCCAGCAGTCCTATTTCAACAGACACTGGAAACACCATATATTTT

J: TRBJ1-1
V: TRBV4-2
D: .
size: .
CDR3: CASSQDTKGTEAFF
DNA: TGTGCCAGCAGCCAAGATACTAAGGGGACTGAAGCTTTCTTT

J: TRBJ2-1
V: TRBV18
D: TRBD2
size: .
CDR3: CASSATSDSYNEQFF
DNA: TGTGCCAGCTCAGCAACTAGCGACTCCTACAATGAGCAGTTCTTC

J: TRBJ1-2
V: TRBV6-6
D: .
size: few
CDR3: CASSYAGPNYGYTF
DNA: TGTGCCAGCAGTTACGCAGGTCCTAACTATGGCTACACCTTC

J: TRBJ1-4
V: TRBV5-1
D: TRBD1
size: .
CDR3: CASSGGQGHNEKLFF
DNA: TGCGCCAGCAGCGGTGGACAGGGACACAATGAAAAACTGTTTTTT

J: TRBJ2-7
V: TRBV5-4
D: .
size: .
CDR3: CASSLTGTPYGQYF
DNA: TGTGCCAGCAGCTTGACGGGGACTCCCTACGGGCAGTACTTC

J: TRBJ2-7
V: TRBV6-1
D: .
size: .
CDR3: CASSEGATYEQYF
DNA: TGTGCCAGCAGTGAAGGGGCGACCTACGAGCAGTACTTC

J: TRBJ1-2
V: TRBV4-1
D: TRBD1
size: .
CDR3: CASSQDPTGSYGYTF
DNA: TGCGCCAGCAGCCAAGACCCGACAGGGAGCTATGGCTACACCTTC